This T cell receptor beta chain originates from a study of early T cells in non-severe SARS-CoV-2 infection. Study as a whole: The input, bulk RNA from unsorted whole blood, was sequenced, and chains were unpaired.

The CDR3 contains 20 residues. J gave up 0 bases and V 7 bases, and 14 bases lay outside the gene matches. Looked up from germline, CDR1 is LNHDA and CDR2 is SQIVND (reference sequence). In this sample, this clonotype turned up many times. Its cognate antigen is unknown. Study-level points and caveats: CD4 and private specificities were missed by VDJdb matching, which favored anti-spike CD8 responses.

Tagging with unique molecular identifiers was applied to individual cDNA molecules. MiXCR was run by TCRdb on the 5' RACE reads, yielding one entry per CDR3 protein. The data contain tens of thousands of distinct CDR3 sequences, roughly 3% of them singletons. V gene TRBV19 combines with J gene TRBJ2-1; 14 bases are shared with TRBD2. Sequenced material: whole blood. This TCR was recovered from an adult who was a healthcare worker with PCR-confirmed SARS-CoV-2 infection or an uninfected control (not recorded which). The CDR3 region has the DNA TGTGCCAGTACCCCCCCGGGGGGACTAGCGGGGGACCTCTCCTACAATGAGCAGTTCTTC. Protein: CASTPPGGLAGDLSYNEQFF.